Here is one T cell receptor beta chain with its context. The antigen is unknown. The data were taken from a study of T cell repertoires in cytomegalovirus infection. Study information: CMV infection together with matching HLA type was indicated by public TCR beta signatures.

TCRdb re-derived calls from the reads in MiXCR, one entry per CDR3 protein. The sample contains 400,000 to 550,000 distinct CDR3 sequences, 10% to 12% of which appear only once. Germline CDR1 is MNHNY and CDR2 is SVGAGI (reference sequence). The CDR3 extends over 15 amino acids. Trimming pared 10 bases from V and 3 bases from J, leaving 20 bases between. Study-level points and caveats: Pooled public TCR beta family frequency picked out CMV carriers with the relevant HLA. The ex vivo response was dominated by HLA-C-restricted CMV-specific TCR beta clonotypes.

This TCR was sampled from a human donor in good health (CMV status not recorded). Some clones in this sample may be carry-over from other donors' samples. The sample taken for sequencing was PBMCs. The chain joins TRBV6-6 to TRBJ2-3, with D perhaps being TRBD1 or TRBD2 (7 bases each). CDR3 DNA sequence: TGTGCCACCTCGCAGGGGGGGGCCGTAACAGATACGCAGTATTTT. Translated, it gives CATSQGGAVTDTQYF.